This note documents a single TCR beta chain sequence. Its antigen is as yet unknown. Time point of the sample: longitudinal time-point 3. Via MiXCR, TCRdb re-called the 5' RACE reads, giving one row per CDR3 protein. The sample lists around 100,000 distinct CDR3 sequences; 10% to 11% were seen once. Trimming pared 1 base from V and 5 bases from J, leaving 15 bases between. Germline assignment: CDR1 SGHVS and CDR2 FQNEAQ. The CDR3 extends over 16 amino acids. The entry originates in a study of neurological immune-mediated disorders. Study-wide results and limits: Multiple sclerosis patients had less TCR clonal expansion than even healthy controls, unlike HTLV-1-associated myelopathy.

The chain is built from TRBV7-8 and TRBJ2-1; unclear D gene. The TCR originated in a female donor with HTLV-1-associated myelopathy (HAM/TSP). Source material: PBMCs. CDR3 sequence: CASSLVARALDNEQFF. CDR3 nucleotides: TGTGCCAGCAGCTTAGTCGCTCGGGCGTTGGACAATGAGCAGTTCTTC.